The 23 T cell receptor beta chains given below trace back to one sample, sequenced in a study of metastatic and nonmetastatic thyroid tumors (dated by TCRdb to 2020 to 2022). No patient had received any treatment before thyroid surgery. The library was built by means of PCR. The listed sequencing device is Illumina HiSeq 4000. Using fastp at Q25 and MiXCR, TCRdb reprocessed the public reads and kept productive beta chains. The sample data list approximately 35,000 clones, and approximately 34% of these were observed just once. The ten biggest clones cover 20% to 25% of the sample. The sample comprised tumor tissue. The receptors originated from a female donor with papillary thyroid cancer or a benign thyroid nodule (not recorded which). Some clones in this sample may be carry-over from other donors' samples.

This clone has at least ten counts. Other DNA sequences in the same sample also yield this CDR3. The chain joins TRBV9 to TRBJ2-7; 7 bases match TRBD1. After removal of 2 bases from V and 4 bases from J, the junction contained 9 bases not matched to a gene. The CDR3 sequence is 15 residues long. Germline loops: CDR1 SGDLS, CDR2 YYNGEE. The CDR3 loop reads CASSVAGTADYEQYF. The CDR3 DNA reads TGTGCCAGCAGCGTCGCCGGGACAGCGGATTACGAGCAGTACTTC.

The genes are TRBV3-1 and TRBJ1-2; unclear D gene. V lost 3 bases and J lost 6, with 11 bases in between. Germline lookup yields CDR1 LGHDT and CDR2 YNNKEL (reference sequence). CDR3 size: 13 residues. The CDR3 DNA follows: TGTGCCAGCAGCCACCGCTCGGGAGATGGCTACACCTTC. Protein sequence: CASSHRSGDGYTF.

This clone showed up just a few times. V gene TRBV12-3 or TRBV12-4 combines with J gene TRBJ1-5, with D uncertain. Deletions cut 6 bases from V and 0 bases from J, with 15 bases between. The CDR3 is 16 amino acids. This chain's CDR3 is CASSDEGRSSNQPQHF. The CDR3 region has the DNA TGTGCCAGCAGCGACGAGGGCCGGAGTAGCAATCAGCCCCAGCATTTT.

The rearrangement uses TRBV20-1 and TRBJ1-6, with D unresolved. The length of the CDR3 is 12 residues. Germline values: CDR1 DFQATT, CDR2 SNEGSKA (reference sequence). V was trimmed by 4 bases and J by 7 bases, leaving 8 bases between them. CDR3 sequence: CSANSGNSPLHF. The DNA of the CDR3 is TGCAGTGCTAATAGCGGGAATTCACCCCTCCACTTT.

This clone came up once. This chain connects TRBV9 to TRBJ1-1; possibly TRBD1 for D (5 bases). The germline CDR1 and CDR2 sequences are SGDLS and YYNGEE. This CDR3 comprises 13 residues. V was shortened by 5 bases and J by 4 bases, with 12 bases between the two germline ends. The CDR3 protein is CASSSGTGTEAFF. CDR3 DNA: TGTGCCAGCAGTTCGGGGACGGGCACTGAAGCTTTCTTT. The variable domain in full, with the rest retrieved from reference TRBV9 and TRBJ1-1, is DSGVTQTPKHLITATGQRVTLRCSPRSGDLSVYWYQQSLDQGLQFLIQYYNGEERAKGNILERFSAQQFPDLHSELNLSSLELGDSALYFCASSSGTGTEAFFGQGTRLTVV.

V and J are TRBV3-1 and TRBJ2-7; D may match TRBD1 or TRBD2 (5 bases each). The germline V and J ends were trimmed by 1 base and 0 bases, with 10 bases remaining between them. The germline V gene has CDR1 LGHDT and CDR2 YNNKEL (reference sequence). The CDR3 is 15 residues long. CDR3 sequence: CASSQGTGHSYEQYF. The CDR3, as DNA: TGTGCCAGCAGCCAAGGAACGGGGCACTCCTACGAGCAGTACTTC.

In its sample, this clone was seen a few times. DNA of the CDR3: TGTGCCAGCAGCGTACTGGGGAGCTCCTACGAGCAGTACTTC. This gives the protein CASSVLGSSYEQYF. The V call is TRBV6-1, the J call TRBJ2-7; possibly TRBD2 for D (5 bases). Looked up from germline, CDR1 is MNHNS and CDR2 is SASEGT. The CDR3 extends over 14 amino acids. Trimming pared 6 bases from V and 0 bases from J, leaving 12 bases between.

The count of this clone is one. The chain uses TRBV20-1 and TRBJ2-2, with 11 nucleotides matching TRBD1. J lost 5 bases, V lost 5 bases, and 7 bases had no gene match. Germline-derived CDR1 and CDR2 are DFQATT and SNEGSKA (reference sequence). CDR3 length: 15 amino acids. CDR3 protein: CSAGQGQGGTGELFF. CDR3 bases: TGCAGTGCTGGTCAGGGACAGGGGGGAACCGGGGAGCTGTTTTTT.

The CDR3: CASSILRTVSSYEQYF. CDR3 DNA sequence: TGTGCCAGCAGCATCCTTAGAACAGTGAGCTCCTACGAGCAGTACTTC. The V gene is TRBV2, the J gene TRBJ2-7, with no clear D. CDR3 size: 16 residues. The germline V gene has CDR1 SNHLY and CDR2 FYNNEI. V was shortened by 6 bases and J by 0 bases, with 18 bases between the two germline ends.

This clone turned up a few times. V is TRBV2 and J is TRBJ2-3; 11 nucleotides align to TRBD2. The ends lost 5 bases at V and 5 bases at J; junction bases unmatched: 6. Germline V gives CDR1 SNHLY, CDR2 FYNNEI. The CDR3 totals 15 residues. The CDR3 is CASSSQTSGIDTQYF. The CDR3 nucleotides are TGTGCCAGCAGTTCCCAGACTAGCGGGATAGATACGCAGTATTTT.

On this clone itself: Sequence at one end of the junction differs from germline and may be a read error. The genes are TRBV6-5 and TRBJ2-7, with no clear D. The CDR3 has 14 residues. Germline V CDR1 and CDR2: MNHEY, SVGAGI. In DNA form, the CDR3 reads TGTGCCAGCAGTTACCCTCAGGAGTCCTACGATCAGTACTTC. This encodes CASSYPQESYDQYF.

CDR3 amino acids: CASSQGGQGPGTEAFF. Here the CDR3 DNA reads TGTGCCAGCAGCCAAGGGGGACAGGGGCCGGGCACTGAAGCTTTCTTT. The chain has TRBV3-1 and TRBJ1-1, with TRBD1 matching 10 bases. The CDR3 covers 16 residues. Germline V gene sequence: CDR1 LGHDT, CDR2 YNNKEL (reference sequence). The J segment lost 4 bases and the V segment lost 1 base, leaving 6 bases of the junction unmatched. Full variable domain (remainder filled in from reference TRBV3-1 and TRBJ1-1): DTAVSQTPKYLVTQMGNDKSIKCEQNLGHDTMYWYKQDSKKFLKIMFSYNNKELIINETVPNRFSPKSPDKAHLNLHINSLELGDSAVYFCASSQGGQGPGTEAFFGQGTRLTVV.

This clone showed up just a few times. The genes are TRBV9 and TRBJ1-2; no definite D call. The CDR3 loop spans 15 amino acids. The V end lost 1 base, the J end lost 7 bases, and 17 bases lay between the germline ends. The V gene's germline CDR1 is SGDLS and CDR2 YYNGEE. This CDR3 reads CASSVTWSGFSGYTF. CDR3 DNA sequence: TGTGCCAGCAGCGTAACCTGGTCTGGCTTCTCTGGCTACACCTTC.

The CDR3 loop is CATSDTDTQYF. For the CDR3, the DNA is TGTGCCACCAGTGACACAGATACGCAGTATTTT. The gene calls are TRBV24-1 and TRBJ2-3; no clear D gene. CDR3 size: 11 residues. Trimming stripped 4 bases from V and 2 bases from J, with 0 bases between. CDR1 is KGHDR and CDR2 is SFDVKD in the germline V gene.

This clone was seen a few times. The chain uses TRBV6-1 and TRBJ2-3, with TRBD2 matching 10 bases. The CDR3 spans 15 residues. The trim removed 6 bases at V and 3 bases at J, leaving 6 bases unmatched. CDR1 MNHNS and CDR2 SASEGT come from the germline V gene. The CDR3 DNA is TGTGCCAGCAGCGTAGATAGCGGGAGGACAGATACGCAGTATTTT. Protein product: CASSVDSGRTDTQYF.

V gene TRBV9 combines with J gene TRBJ1-2; D ambiguous. This CDR3 has 16 amino acids. The germline gives CDR1 SGDLS, CDR2 YYNGEE. V was trimmed by 0 bases and J by 2 bases, leaving 14 bases between them. CDR3 sequence reads: CASSVGPTGENYGYTF. In DNA, the CDR3 is TGTGCCAGCAGCGTAGGCCCCACCGGAGAGAACTATGGCTACACCTTC.

The chain combines TRBV15 with TRBJ2-2; possible D gene TRBD2, 5 bases. The CDR3 extends over 12 amino acids. Per the germline V gene, CDR1 is LNHNV and CDR2 is YYDKDF (reference sequence). V shed 6 bases and J shed 7 bases, with 9 bases lying between them. CDR3 bases: TGTGCCACCAGGCAAGCGGACGGGGAGCTGTTTTTT. Translating gives CATRQADGELFF. The complete variable domain, with remaining parts taken from reference TRBV15 and TRBJ2-2, reads DAMVIQNPRYQVTQFGKPVTLSCSQTLNHNVMYWYQQKSSQAPKLLFHYYDKDFNNEADTPDNFQSRRPNTSFCFLDIRSPGLGDTAMYLCATRQADGELFFGEGSRLTVL.

This chain uses TRBV30 with TRBJ2-1; TRBD2 matches at 9 bases. J lost 4 bases, V lost 0 bases, and 10 bases had no gene match. CDR1 and CDR2 from the germline V gene are GTSNPN and SVGIG (reference sequence). The length of the CDR3 is 17 residues. For the CDR3, the DNA is TGTGCCTGGAGTGTACCTAGCGGGGACCCTACTTACAATGAGCAGTTCTTC. This translates into CAWSVPSGDPTYNEQFF.

This clone was detected only a few times. This sequence joins TRBV30 and TRBJ2-3; D possibly corresponds to TRBD2 (6 bases). Germline V gene sequence: CDR1 GTSNPN, CDR2 SVGIG (reference sequence). V shed 3 bases and J shed 4 bases, with 14 bases lying between them. This CDR3 has 14 residues. DNA for the CDR3: TGTGCCTGGAGAAGTCCGGGAGAGGCAGATACGCAGTATTTT. Translation: CAWRSPGEADTQYF.

This clone has only one observation. This sequence joins TRBV20-1 and TRBJ2-1; 7 bases are shared with TRBD2. V was pared by 6 bases and J by 0 bases, with 11 bases of the junction left unmatched. This CDR3 has 16 amino acids. In germline, CDR1 is DFQATT, CDR2 SNEGSKA (reference sequence). CDR3 DNA sequence: TGCAGTGCCCCGAGAGCGGGAACCAGCTCCTACAATGAGCAGTTCTTC. Its protein is CSAPRAGTSSYNEQFF.

This chain connects TRBV15 to TRBJ1-2; 9 positions match TRBD1. This CDR3 is 13 amino acids long. V shed 0 bases and J 8 bases; nucleotides not matched to a gene: 1. Germline V gene data show CDR1 as LNHNV and CDR2 as YYDKDF (reference sequence). Written as DNA, the CDR3 is TGTGCCACCAGCAGAGATGGACAGGGGGGCTACACCTTC. It translates to CATSRDGQGGYTF.

In this sample, this clone turned up a few times. The rearrangement uses TRBV20-1 and TRBJ1-1, with TRBD1 identical over 9 bases. This CDR3 is 14 amino acids long. With V trimmed by 2 bases and J by 4 bases, 5 bases remained unmatched. CDR1 is DFQATT, CDR2 SNEGSKA, per germline (reference sequence). CDR3 in amino acids: CSARIGQGSTEAFF. Here the CDR3 DNA reads TGCAGTGCTAGAATCGGACAGGGGTCCACTGAAGCTTTCTTT.

The chain uses TRBV19 and TRBJ1-1; 8 nucleotides line up with TRBD1. Germline CDR1 and CDR2: LNHDA and SQIVND (reference sequence). V shed 8 bases and J 5 bases; nucleotides not matched to a gene: 10. The CDR3 has 14 amino acids. The CDR3 region is CASGTGPLGTEAFF. The DNA for the CDR3 is TGTGCCAGTGGGACAGGTCCCCTCGGGACTGAAGCTTTCTTT.